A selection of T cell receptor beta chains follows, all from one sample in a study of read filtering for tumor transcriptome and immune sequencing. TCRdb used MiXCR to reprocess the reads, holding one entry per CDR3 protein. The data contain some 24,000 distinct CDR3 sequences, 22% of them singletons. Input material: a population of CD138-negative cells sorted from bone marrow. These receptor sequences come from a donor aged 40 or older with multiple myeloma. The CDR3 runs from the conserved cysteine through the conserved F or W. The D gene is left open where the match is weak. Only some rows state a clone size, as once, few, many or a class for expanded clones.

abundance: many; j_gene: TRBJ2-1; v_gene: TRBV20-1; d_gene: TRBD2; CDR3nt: TGCAGTGCTAGCGCGGGGGGCGCGGGGGGGCTCTACAATGAGCAGTTCTTC; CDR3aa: CSASAGGAGGLYNEQFF
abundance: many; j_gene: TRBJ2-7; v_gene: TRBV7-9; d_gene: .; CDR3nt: TGTGCCAGCAGCCCGACTCATTTCTTGGCGGGGGAGCAGTACTTC; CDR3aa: CASSPTHFLAGEQYF
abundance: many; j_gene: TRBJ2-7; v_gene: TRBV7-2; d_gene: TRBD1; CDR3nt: TGTGCCAGCAGTTTTGGACAGGTCCGCTCCTACGAGCAGTACTTC; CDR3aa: CASSFGQVRSYEQYF
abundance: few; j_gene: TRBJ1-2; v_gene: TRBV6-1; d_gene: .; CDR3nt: TGTGCCAGCAGTGAAGCGGCGGGATTTTCTCTTGGCTACACCTTC; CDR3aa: CASSEAAGFSLGYTF
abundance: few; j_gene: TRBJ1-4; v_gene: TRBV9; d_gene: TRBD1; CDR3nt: TGTGCCAGCAGCTCGTCCGGACAGGGAGGGGAAAAACTGTTTTTT; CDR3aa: CASSSSGQGGEKLFF
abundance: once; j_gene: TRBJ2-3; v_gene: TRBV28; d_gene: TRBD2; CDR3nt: TGTGCCAGCAGCCAACTCAAACCCGGGACTAGCGGGGCCACAGATACGCAGTATTTT; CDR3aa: CASSQLKPGTSGATDTQYF
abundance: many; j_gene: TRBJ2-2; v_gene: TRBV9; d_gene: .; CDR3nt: TGTGCCAGCAGCACTCAGGACAACACCGGGGAGCTGTTTTTT; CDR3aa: CASSTQDNTGELFF
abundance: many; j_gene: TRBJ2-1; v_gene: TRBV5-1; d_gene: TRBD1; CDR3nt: TGCGCCAGCAGTTATACAGGGGGCATAAAAAATGAGCAGTTCTTC; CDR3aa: CASSYTGGIKNEQFF
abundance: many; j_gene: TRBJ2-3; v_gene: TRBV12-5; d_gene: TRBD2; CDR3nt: TGTGCTAGTGGTTACCAGCGGGGGGCAGGAGATACGCAGTATTTT; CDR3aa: CASGYQRGAGDTQYF
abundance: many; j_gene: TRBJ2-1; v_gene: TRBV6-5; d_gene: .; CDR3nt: TGTGCCAGCAGTTACTCTGTGGGTTGGGGTTCCTACAATGAGCAGTTCTTC; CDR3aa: CASSYSVGWGSYNEQFF
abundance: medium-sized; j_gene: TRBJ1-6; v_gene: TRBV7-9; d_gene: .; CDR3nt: TGTGCCAGCAGCTTAGAGGGAGGAGGGGATTCACCCCTCCACTTT; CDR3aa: CASSLEGGGDSPLHF
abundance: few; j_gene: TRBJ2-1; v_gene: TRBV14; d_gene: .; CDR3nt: TGTTCCAGCAGCCTGGCAGGTGAGCAGTTCTTC; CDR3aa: CSSSLAGEQFF
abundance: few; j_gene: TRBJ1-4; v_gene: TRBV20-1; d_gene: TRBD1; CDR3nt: TGCAGTGGACAGGGGGGTGAAAAACTGTTTTTT; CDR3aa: CSGQGGEKLFF
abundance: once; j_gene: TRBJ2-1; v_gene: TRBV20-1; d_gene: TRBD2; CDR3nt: TGCAGTCTTGGGGGGGGGTTCTACAATGGGCAGTTCTTC; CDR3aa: CSLGGGFYNGQFF
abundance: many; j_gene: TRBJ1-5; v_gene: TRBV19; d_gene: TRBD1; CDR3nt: TGTGCCAGTCTGGACAGGGGGCATAGCAATCAGCCCCAGCATTTT; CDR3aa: CASLDRGHSNQPQHF
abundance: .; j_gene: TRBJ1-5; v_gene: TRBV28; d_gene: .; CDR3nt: TGTGCCAGCCATACCCCCGAAAAGGGGCATGATCAGCCCCAGCATTTT; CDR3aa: CASHTPEKGHDQPQHF
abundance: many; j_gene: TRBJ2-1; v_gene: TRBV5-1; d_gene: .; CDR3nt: TGCGCCAGCAGCCGGAGAGAGAGAAATGAGCAGTTCTTC; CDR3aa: CASSRRERNEQFF
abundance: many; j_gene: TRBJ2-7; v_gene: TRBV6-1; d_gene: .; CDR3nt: TGTGCCAGCAGTGACGGATACGGAACCTACGAGCAGTACTTC; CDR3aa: CASSDGYGTYEQYF
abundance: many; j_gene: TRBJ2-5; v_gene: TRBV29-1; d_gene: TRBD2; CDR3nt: TGCAGCGTGCCTACTAGCGGGGGTCAAGAGACCCAGTACTTC; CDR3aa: CSVPTSGGQETQYF
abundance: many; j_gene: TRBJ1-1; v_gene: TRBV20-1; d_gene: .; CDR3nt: TGCAGTGCTAGAGATTCTGGGGGCCGTAAAATGAACACTGAAGCTTTCTTT; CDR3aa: CSARDSGGRKMNTEAFF
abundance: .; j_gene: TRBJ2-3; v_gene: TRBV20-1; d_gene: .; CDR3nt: TGCAGTGCTCCCAAGGGGAATACGCAGTATTTT; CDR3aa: CSAPKGNTQYF
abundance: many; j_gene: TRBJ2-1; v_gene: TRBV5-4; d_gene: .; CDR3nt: TGTGCCAGCAGCTTGTCCAGGACGGACAATGAGCAGTTCTTC; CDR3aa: CASSLSRTDNEQFF
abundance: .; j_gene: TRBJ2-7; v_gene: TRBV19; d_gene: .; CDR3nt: TGTGCCAGTAGTATAGGGCGCGGGACCTACGAGCAGTACTTC; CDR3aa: CASSIGRGTYEQYF
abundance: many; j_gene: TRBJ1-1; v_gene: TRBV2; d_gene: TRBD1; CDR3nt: TGTGCCAGCAGTGCCATCCAACCGGACAGGGGGACTGAAGCTTTCTTT; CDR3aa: CASSAIQPDRGTEAFF
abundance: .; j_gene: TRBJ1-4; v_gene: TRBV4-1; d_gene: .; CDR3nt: TGTGCCAGCAGCCAAGATGCGGGAAACGATGAAAAACTGTTTTTT; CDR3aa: CASSQDAGNDEKLFF
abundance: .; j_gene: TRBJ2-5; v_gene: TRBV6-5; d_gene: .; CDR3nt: TGTGCCAGCAGTTCCAGCGGGGAGACCCAGTACTTC; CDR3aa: CASSSSGETQYF
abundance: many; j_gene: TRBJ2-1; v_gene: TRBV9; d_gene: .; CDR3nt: TGTGCCAGCAGCGTAGGACAGTCCTACAATGAGCAGTTCTTC; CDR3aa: CASSVGQSYNEQFF
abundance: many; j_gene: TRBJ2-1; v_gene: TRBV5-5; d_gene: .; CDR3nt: TGTGCCAGCAGGAACAGCAGGTTCCGCTACAATGAGCAGTTCTTC; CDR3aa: CASRNSRFRYNEQFF
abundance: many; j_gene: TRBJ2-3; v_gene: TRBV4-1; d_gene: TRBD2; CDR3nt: TGCGCCAGCAGCCCCCTCGAGCGGGGGTCCACAGATACGCAGTATTTT; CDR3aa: CASSPLERGSTDTQYF
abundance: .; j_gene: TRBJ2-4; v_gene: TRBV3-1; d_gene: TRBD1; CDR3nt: TGTGCCAGCAGCCAAGATGGACTGACAGGGAGCAAAAACATTCAGTACTTC; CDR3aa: CASSQDGLTGSKNIQYF
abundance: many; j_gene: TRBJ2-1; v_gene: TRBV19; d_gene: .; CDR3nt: TGTGCCACATCCCGGGGGTACTCCTACAATGAGCAGTTCTTC; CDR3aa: CATSRGYSYNEQFF
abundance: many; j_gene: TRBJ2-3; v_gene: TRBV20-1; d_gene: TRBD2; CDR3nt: TGCAGTGCTCCCCGCATGACGGGGGGTACAGATACGCAGTATTTT; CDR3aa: CSAPRMTGGTDTQYF
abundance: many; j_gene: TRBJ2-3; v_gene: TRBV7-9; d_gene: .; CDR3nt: TGTGCCAGCAGCCCTGCGGACCCTCGCTCTACGCAGTATTTT; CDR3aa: CASSPADPRSTQYF
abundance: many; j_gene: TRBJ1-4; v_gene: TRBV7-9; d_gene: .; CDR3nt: TGTGCCAGCAGCTTAGTGGCAGGGGATGAAAAACTGTTTTTT; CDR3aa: CASSLVAGDEKLFF
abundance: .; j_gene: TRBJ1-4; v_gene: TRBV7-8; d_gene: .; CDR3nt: TGTGCCAGCAGCTTTTTTTCAGGGCCAGCTAATGAAAAACTGTTTTTT; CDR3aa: CASSFFSGPANEKLFF
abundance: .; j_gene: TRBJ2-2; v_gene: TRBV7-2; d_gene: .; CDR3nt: TGTGCCAGCAGCTTCATTATCCACACCGGGGAGCTGTTTTTT; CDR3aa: CASSFIIHTGELFF
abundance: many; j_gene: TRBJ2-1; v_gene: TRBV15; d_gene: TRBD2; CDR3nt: TGTGCCACCAGCAGAGAAAAGGCGGGGGTGTCCTACAATGAGCAGTTCTTC; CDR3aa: CATSREKAGVSYNEQFF
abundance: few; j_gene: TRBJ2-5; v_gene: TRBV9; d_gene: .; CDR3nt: TGTGCCAGCAGCGTAGAGGGGCCGATCCAAGAGACCCAGTACTTC; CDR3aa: CASSVEGPIQETQYF
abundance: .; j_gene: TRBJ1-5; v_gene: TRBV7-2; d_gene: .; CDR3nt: TGTGCCAGCAGCTTAGTCCATGGGCCTCAGCCCCAGCATTTT; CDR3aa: CASSLVHGPQPQHF
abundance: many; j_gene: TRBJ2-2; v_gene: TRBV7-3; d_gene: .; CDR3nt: TGTGCCAGCAGCTTAAACACGGACACCGGGGAGCTGTTTTTT; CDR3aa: CASSLNTDTGELFF
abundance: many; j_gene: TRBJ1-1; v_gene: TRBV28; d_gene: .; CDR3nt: TGTGCCAGCAGTTTACCCCAGGGCAGGGAAGACACTGAAGCTTTCTTT; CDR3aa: CASSLPQGREDTEAFF
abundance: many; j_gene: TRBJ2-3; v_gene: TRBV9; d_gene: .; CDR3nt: TGTGCCAGCAGCGTAGTGGGGAGCACAGATACGCAGTATTTT; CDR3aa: CASSVVGSTDTQYF
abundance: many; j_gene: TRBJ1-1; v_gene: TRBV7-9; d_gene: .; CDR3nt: TGTGCCAGCAGCCCTATGAACACTGAAGCTTTCTTT; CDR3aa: CASSPMNTEAFF
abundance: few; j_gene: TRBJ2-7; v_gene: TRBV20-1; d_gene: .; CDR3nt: TGCAGTGCTAGTAAGGACGAAAAATACGAGCAGTACTTC; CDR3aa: CSASKDEKYEQYF
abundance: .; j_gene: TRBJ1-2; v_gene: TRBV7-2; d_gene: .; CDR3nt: TGTGCCAGCAGCTTAGTAGGGCCTGCGGCGGACCAGAACTATGACTACACCTTC; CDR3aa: CASSLVGPAADQNYDYTF
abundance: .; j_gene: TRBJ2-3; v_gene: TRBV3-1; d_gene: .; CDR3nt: TGTGCCAGCAGCCAAGTTCTCTCTAGCGCAGATACGCAGTATTTT; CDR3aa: CASSQVLSSADTQYF
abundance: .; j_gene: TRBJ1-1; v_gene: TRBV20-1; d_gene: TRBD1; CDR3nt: TGCAGTGCTAGAGATGAAGGGGGCATCGTTGGCACTGAAGCTTTCTTT; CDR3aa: CSARDEGGIVGTEAFF